Listed here are 8 T cell receptor beta chains from one sample, sequenced in a study of early T cells in non-severe SARS-CoV-2 infection. TCRdb reprocessed the 5' RACE reads via MiXCR and lists one record per CDR3 protein. The data show about 61,000 distinct CDR3 sequences, more than 10% seen once. The material was whole blood, obtained at baseline. The source of these receptors is an adult who was a healthcare worker with PCR-confirmed SARS-CoV-2 infection or an uninfected control (not recorded which). The donor label of this sample is uncertain.

The V gene is TRBV28, the J gene TRBJ1-5; a weak D match, TRBD1 (5 bases). Trimming removed 10 bases from V and 1 base from J, with 8 bases in between. Germline V gene sequence: CDR1 MDHEN, CDR2 SYDVKM. The length of the CDR3 is 12 residues. CDR3 in DNA: TGTGCCACACAGGAGAGCAATCAGCCCCAGCATTTT. It encodes CATQESNQPQHF.

V is TRBV9 and J is TRBJ1-3, with 7 nucleotides matching TRBD1. Germline V CDR1 and CDR2: SGDLS, YYNGEE. This CDR3 has 18 amino acids. J was trimmed by 7 bases and V by 6 bases; bases with no gene match: 22. The CDR3 coding sequence is TGTGCCAGCACCCCCCTAGACGTGACGGGACAGCTCTCCAACACCATATATTTT. This codes for CASTPLDVTGQLSNTIYF.

The V call is TRBV6-5, the J call TRBJ1-1; D not resolved. Per germline, CDR1 MNHEY and CDR2 SVGAGI. The CDR3 sequence is 13 residues long. V lost 0 bases, J lost 2 bases, and 4 bases lay in between. CDR3 sequence reads: CASSYSSNTEAFF. CDR3 bases: TGTGCCAGCAGTTACTCCAGTAACACTGAAGCTTTCTTT.

The chain is built from TRBV6-5 and TRBJ1-2; 7 bases line up with TRBD1. V was clipped by 7 bases and J by 5 bases; unmatched bases: 4. Germline V gene sequence: CDR1 MNHEY, CDR2 SVGAGI. The CDR3 totals 12 residues. CDR3 DNA sequence: TGTGCCAGCAACGCAGGGGGTTATGGCTACACCTTC. Translated, it gives CASNAGGYGYTF.

This clonotype was seen many times. The rearrangement links TRBV7-9 to TRBJ1-1; D is unclear. Trimming removed 1 base at V and 6 bases at J, with 12 bases between. The CDR3 loop spans 14 amino acids. Germline CDR1 is SEHNR and CDR2 is FQNEAQ (reference sequence). The DNA for the CDR3 is TGTGCCAGCAGCTTAGATTCGGGCCTCGCTGAAGCTTTCTTT. Protein product: CASSLDSGLAEAFF.

In its sample, this clonotype was seen many times. The chain joins TRBV20-1 to TRBJ2-2, with no clear D. Trimming removed 2 bases at V and 4 bases at J, with 11 bases between. Germline values: CDR1 DFQATT, CDR2 SNEGSKA (reference sequence). The CDR3 is made up of 14 amino acids. In nucleotides, the CDR3 is TGCAGTGCTAGAAATGACCCGGCCACCGGGGAGCTGTTTTTT. Its translation is CSARNDPATGELFF.

The genes are TRBV7-8 and TRBJ2-3, with 10 bases that match TRBD1. The J segment lost 0 bases and the V segment lost 5 bases, leaving 5 bases of the junction unmatched. The CDR3 runs 16 residues. CDR1 is SGHVS and CDR2 is FQNEAQ in the germline V gene. The chain's CDR3 is CASSVRQGASTDTQYF. CDR3 nucleotides: TGTGCCAGCAGCGTACGACAGGGGGCTAGCACAGATACGCAGTATTTT.

J is TRBJ2-3 and V is TRBV20-1; 7 bases are a match to TRBD2. Per the germline V gene, CDR1 is DFQATT and CDR2 is SNEGSKA (reference sequence). Trimming at V came to 8 bases and at J to 5 bases, leaving 16 bases not matched to a gene. The length of the CDR3 is 15 residues. The CDR3: CSPGNLAENIDTQYF. DNA for the CDR3: TGCAGTCCGGGAAATCTAGCGGAAAACATAGATACGCAGTATTTT.